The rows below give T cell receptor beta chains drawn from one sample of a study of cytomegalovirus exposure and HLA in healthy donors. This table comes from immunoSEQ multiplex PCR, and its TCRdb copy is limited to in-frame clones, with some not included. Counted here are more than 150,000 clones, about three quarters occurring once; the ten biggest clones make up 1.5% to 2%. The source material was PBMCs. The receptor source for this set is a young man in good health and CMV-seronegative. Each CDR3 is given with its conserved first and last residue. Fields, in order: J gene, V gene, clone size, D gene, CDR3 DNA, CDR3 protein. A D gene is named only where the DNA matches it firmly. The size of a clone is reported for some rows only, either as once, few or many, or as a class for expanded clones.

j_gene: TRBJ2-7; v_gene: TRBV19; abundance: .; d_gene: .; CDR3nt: TGTGCCGCCAGTGGTATGAGAAGCGGCTTTAAGTACTTC; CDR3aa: CAASGMRSGFKYF
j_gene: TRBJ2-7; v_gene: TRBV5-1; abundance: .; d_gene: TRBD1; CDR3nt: TGCGCCAGCCGGGACAGCACCTACGAGCAGTACTTC; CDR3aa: CASRDSTYEQYF
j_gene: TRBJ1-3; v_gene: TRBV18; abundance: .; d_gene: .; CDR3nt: TGTGCCAGCTCACCGTCGGGGAGGGTGGCTGGAAACACCATATATTTT; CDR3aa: CASSPSGRVAGNTIYF
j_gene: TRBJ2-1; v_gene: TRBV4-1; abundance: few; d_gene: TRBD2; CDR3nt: TGCGCCAGCAGCCACGAGGCCCTAGCGGTGATTGGCAATGAGCAGTTCTTC; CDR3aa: CASSHEALAVIGNEQFF
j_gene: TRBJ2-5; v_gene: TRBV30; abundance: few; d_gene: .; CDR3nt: TGTGCCTGGAGTGTGGGGGGGACCCAGTACTTC; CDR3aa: CAWSVGGTQYF
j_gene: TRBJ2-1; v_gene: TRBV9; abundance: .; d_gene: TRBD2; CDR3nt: TGTGCCAGCAGCGAGGGCGGCCTAGCGGGACTTGATGAGCAGTTCTTC; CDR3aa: CASSEGGLAGLDEQFF
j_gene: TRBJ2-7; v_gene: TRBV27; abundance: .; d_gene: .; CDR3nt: TGTGCCAGCAACAATGGAGGGGTCTCCTACGAGCAGTACTTC; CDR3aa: CASNNGGVSYEQYF
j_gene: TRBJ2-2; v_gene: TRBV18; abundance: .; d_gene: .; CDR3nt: TGTGCCAGCTCACTTGCGACAGGCGCGACCGGGGAGCTGTTTTTT; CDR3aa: CASSLATGATGELFF
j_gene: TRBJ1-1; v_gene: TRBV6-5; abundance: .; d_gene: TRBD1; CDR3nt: TGTGCCAGCAGTTGGACAGGGGTTGGGACTGAAGCTTTCTTT; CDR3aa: CASSWTGVGTEAFF
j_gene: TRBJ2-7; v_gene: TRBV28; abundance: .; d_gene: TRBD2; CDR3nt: TGTGCCAGCAGTTTATCGGGCGGGAGTGACTCCGAGCAGTACTTC; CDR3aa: CASSLSGGSDSEQYF
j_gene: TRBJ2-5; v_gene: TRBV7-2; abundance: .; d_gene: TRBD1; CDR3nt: TGTGCCAGCAGCTTAAGTGTCAGGACAGGGGAAGAGACCCAGTACTTC; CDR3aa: CASSLSVRTGEETQYF
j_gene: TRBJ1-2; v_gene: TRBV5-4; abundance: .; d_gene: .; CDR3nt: TGTGCCAGCAGCCCAGAACCGAGCGATGGCTACACCTTC; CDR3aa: CASSPEPSDGYTF
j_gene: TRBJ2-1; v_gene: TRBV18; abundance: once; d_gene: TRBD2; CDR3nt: TGTGCCAGCTCACCTGGGACTAGCGGGAGGGCCCATGAGCAGTTCTTC; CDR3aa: CASSPGTSGRAHEQFF
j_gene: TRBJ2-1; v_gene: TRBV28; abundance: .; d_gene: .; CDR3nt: TGTGCCAGCAGCAACCGGGTGAATGAGCAGTTCTTC; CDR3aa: CASSNRVNEQFF
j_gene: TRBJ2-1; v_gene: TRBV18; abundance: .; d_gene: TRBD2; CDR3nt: TGTGCCAGCTCACCGTTGAGCGGGAGGGTTTACAATGAGCAGTTCTTC; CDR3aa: CASSPLSGRVYNEQFF
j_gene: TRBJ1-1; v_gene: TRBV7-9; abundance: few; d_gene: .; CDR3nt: TGTGCCAGCAGCGCGGACGGGGTCACTGAAGCTTTCTTT; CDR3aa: CASSADGVTEAFF
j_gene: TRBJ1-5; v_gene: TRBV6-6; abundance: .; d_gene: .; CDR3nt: TGTGCCAGCGGGACCAAAGGGGGTCAGCCCCAGCATTTT; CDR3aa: CASGTKGGQPQHF
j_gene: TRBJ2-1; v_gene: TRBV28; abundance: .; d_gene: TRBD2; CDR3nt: TGTGCCAGCAGTATATTAGCGGGGATAAGACGCAATGAGCAGTTCTTC; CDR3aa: CASSILAGIRRNEQFF
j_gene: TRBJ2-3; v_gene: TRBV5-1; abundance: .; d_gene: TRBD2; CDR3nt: TGCGCCAGCAGCTGGGGACTAGCGTCGGGAGATACGCAGTATTTT; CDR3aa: CASSWGLASGDTQYF
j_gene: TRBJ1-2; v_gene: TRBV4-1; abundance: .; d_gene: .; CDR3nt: TGCGCCAGCAGCCAAGATGTGGCAGGCCGCGGGGGCTACACCTTC; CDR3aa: CASSQDVAGRGGYTF
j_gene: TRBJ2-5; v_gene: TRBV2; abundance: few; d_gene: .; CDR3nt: TGTGCCAGCAGTGAAGCCCCGTTCGGCCAGTACTTC; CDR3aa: CASSEAPFGQYF
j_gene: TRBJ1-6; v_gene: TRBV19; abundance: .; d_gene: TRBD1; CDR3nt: TGTGCCAGTAGTATAACTGGGACAGGGATCGGGTCACCCCTCCACTTT; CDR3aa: CASSITGTGIGSPLHF
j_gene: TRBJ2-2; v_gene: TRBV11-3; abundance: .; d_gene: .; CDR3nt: TGTGCCAGCAGCTTAGGGGAGGTATCCGGGGAGCTGTTTTTT; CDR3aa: CASSLGEVSGELFF
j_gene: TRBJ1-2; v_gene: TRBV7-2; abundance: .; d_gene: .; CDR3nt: TGTGCCAGCAGCTTTGTAGGGGCTGGCTACACCTTC; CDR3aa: CASSFVGAGYTF
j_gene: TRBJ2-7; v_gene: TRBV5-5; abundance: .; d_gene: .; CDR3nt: TGTGCCAGCAGCTTGGCGTGGACAGCCGAATACGAGCAGTACTTC; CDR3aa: CASSLAWTAEYEQYF
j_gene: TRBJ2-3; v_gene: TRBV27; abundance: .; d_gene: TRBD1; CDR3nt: TGTGCCAGCAGCTCCCCAGGGGGCGGCACAGATACGCAGTATTTT; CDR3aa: CASSSPGGGTDTQYF
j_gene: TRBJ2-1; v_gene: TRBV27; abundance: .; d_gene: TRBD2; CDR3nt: TGTGCCAGCAGTCCACTCGGGACTAGCGGACACAATGAGCAGTTCTTC; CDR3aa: CASSPLGTSGHNEQFF
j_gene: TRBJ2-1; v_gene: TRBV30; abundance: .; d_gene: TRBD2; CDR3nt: TGTGCCTGGAGGATGGCGGGGGGAAATGAGCAGTTCTTC; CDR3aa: CAWRMAGGNEQFF
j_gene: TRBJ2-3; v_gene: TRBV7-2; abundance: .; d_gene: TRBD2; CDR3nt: TGTGCCAGCAGCTTAGGGGCGGGGGGGACAGATACGCAGTATTTT; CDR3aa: CASSLGAGGTDTQYF
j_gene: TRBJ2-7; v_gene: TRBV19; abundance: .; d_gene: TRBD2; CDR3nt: TGTGCCAGTAGTATACCCCGACTAGCCGGCGGCTACGAGCAGTACTTC; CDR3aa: CASSIPRLAGGYEQYF
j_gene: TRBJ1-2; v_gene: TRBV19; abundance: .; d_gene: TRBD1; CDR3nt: TGTGCCAGTAGGAGAGGGGGCCTCGCCAACTATGGCTACACCTTC; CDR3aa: CASRRGGLANYGYTF
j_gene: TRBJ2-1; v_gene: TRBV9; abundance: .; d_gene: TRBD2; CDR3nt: TGTGCCAGCAGTTTTACCGGGACTAGGGGGGATGAGCAGTTCTTC; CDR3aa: CASSFTGTRGDEQFF
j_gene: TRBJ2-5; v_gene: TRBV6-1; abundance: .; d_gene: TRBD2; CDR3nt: TGTGCCAGCAGTGGACTAGCGGGGGGGCCAGAGACCCAGTACTTC; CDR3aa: CASSGLAGGPETQYF
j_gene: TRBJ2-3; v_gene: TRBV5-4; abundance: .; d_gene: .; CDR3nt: TGTGCCAGCAGCTTGGCGGGGGAAGATACGCAGTATTTT; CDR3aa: CASSLAGEDTQYF
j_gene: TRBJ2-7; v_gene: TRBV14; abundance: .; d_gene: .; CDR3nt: TGTGCCAGCAGCCTCCGGGGAGGAAGATACGTCTACGAGCAGTACTTC; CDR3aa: CASSLRGGRYVYEQYF